Following are 18 T cell receptor beta chains from one sample sequenced in a study of cytomegalovirus exposure and HLA in healthy donors. Vbeta (60) and Jbeta (13) primers were used in the PCR. TCRdb's copy holds only in-frame clones and misses some; the assay was immunoSEQ multiplex PCR. This repertoire shows approximately 120,000 clones, about 80% found once; its top ten account for about 1.7%. Material: PBMCs. The receptors were sampled from a man aged 18 to 29 in good health and CMV-seronegative.

In the case of this clone: At one end the junction does not follow the germline gene, possibly because of a read error. This sequence joins TRBV7-9 and TRBJ2-7; possible D gene TRBD1, 8 bases. CDR3 length equals 13 residues. CDR1 and CDR2 from the germline V gene are SEHNR and FQNEAQ (reference sequence). Written as DNA, the CDR3 is TGTTCCAGCGGGACAGGCGCTTACTACGAGCAGTACTTC. Protein product: CSSGTGAYYEQYF.

V gene TRBV6-5 combines with J gene TRBJ2-3, with a tentative D call TRBD1 (6 bases). Deletions cut 6 bases from V and 6 bases from J, with 16 bases between. Germline CDR1 reads MNHEY; CDR2 reads SVGAGI. The CDR3 runs 14 residues. In DNA, the CDR3 is TGTGCCAGCAGGAAGAAGGTGGGGGCGGATACGCAGTATTTT. It translates to CASRKKVGADTQYF.

The rearrangement joins TRBV9 to TRBJ2-3; TRBD1 agrees at 10 bases. Looked up from germline, CDR1 is SGDLS and CDR2 is YYNGEE. With V trimmed by 0 bases and J by 2 bases, 12 bases remained unmatched. The CDR3 consists of 19 residues. The CDR3 spells CASSVDQRLTGGNTDTQYF. The CDR3 nucleotides are TGTGCCAGCAGCGTAGACCAACGACTGACAGGGGGCAACACAGATACGCAGTATTTT.

The V gene is TRBV5-1, the J gene TRBJ2-3; 16 nucleotides match TRBD2. Germline V CDR1 and CDR2: SGHRS, YFSETQ. The CDR3 spans 16 residues. The ends lost 4 bases at V and 5 bases at J; junction bases unmatched: 4. The CDR3 region has the DNA TGCGCCAGCAGCCCGGGACTAGCGGGGGGGCGAGATACGCAGTATTTT. This codes for CASSPGLAGGRDTQYF.

The chain carries TRBV4-2 and TRBJ1-1; a possible D gene is TRBD1 (5 bases). Deletions cut 5 bases from V and 7 bases from J, with 11 bases between. Germline assignment: CDR1 LGHNA and CDR2 YNFKEQ. This CDR3 spans 12 amino acids. As DNA, the CDR3 is TGTGCCAGCAGCTTAAGGGGCAATGAAGCTTTCTTT. Protein sequence: CASSLRGNEAFF.

The chain couples TRBV5-1 to TRBJ1-1; D remains unclear. Trimming shortened V by 0 bases and J by 1 base, and 7 bases separated the two germline ends. Germline V gene data show CDR1 as SGHRS and CDR2 as YFSETQ. The CDR3 length is 14 residues. The CDR3 DNA reads TGCGCCAGCAGCTTGGGTGCGGGGAACACTGAAGCTTTCTTT. As protein: CASSLGAGNTEAFF.

The chain couples TRBV15 to TRBJ2-1, with D possibly TRBD1 on 5 matching bases. Trimming stripped 8 bases from V and 8 bases from J, with 16 bases between. Germline CDR1 and CDR2: LNHNV and YYDKDF (reference sequence). The CDR3 loop spans 13 amino acids. The CDR3, as DNA: TGTGCCACCCTCAACCCCGAAGGGGATGAGCAGTTCTTC. Translation: CATLNPEGDEQFF.

The V call is TRBV6-5, the J call TRBJ1-2, with D possibly TRBD1 on 6 matching bases. This CDR3 contains 14 residues. In germline, CDR1 is MNHEY, CDR2 SVGAGI. The ends were cut back, 8 bases at V and 0 bases at J, with 13 bases in the middle. This chain's CDR3 is CASHKGGTNYGYTF. The DNA of the CDR3 is TGTGCCAGCCACAAGGGGGGGACTAACTATGGCTACACCTTC.

The chain couples TRBV18 to TRBJ1-1, with TRBD1 matching 8 bases. This CDR3 contains 19 residues. J lost 1 base, V lost 1 base, and 14 bases had no gene match. From germline, CDR1 is KGHSH and CDR2 LQKENI. The CDR3 loop is CASSPLSAVGQGPNTEAFF. The DNA of the CDR3 is TGTGCCAGCTCACCACTGTCTGCCGTAGGACAGGGACCGAACACTGAAGCTTTCTTT.

The rearrangement uses TRBV7-9 and TRBJ2-3, with 14 bases fitting TRBD2. V gave up 3 bases and J gave up 1 base; unmatched junction bases: 0. Germline CDR1 reads SEHNR; CDR2 reads FQNEAQ (reference sequence). The CDR3 covers 16 residues. In DNA, the CDR3 is TGTGCCAGCAGCTTGGGACTAGCGGGGGGCACAGATACGCAGTATTTT. Its protein product is CASSLGLAGGTDTQYF. The whole variable domain, filled in from reference TRBV7-9 and TRBJ2-3, reads DTGVSQNPRHKITKRGQNVTFRCDPISEHNRLYWYRQTLGQGPEFLTYFQNEAQLEKSRLLSDRFSAERPKGSFSTLEIQRTEQGDSAMYLCASSLGLAGGTDTQYFGPGTRLTVL.

The V and J genes are TRBV6-1 and TRBJ2-1; 11 positions match TRBD2. V shed 0 bases and J 6 bases; nucleotides not matched to a gene: 1. Germline CDR1 is MNHNS and CDR2 is SASEGT. The CDR3 loop spans 15 amino acids. The CDR3 DNA reads TGTGCCAGCAGTGAAGCTAGCGGGGGGGCCAATGAGCAGTTCTTC. The encoded protein is CASSEASGGANEQFF.

The J gene is TRBJ1-5, the V gene TRBV6-1; no definite D call. CDR3 length: 14 amino acids. The V end lost 2 bases, the J end lost 4 bases, and 9 bases lay between the germline ends. Per germline, CDR1 MNHNS and CDR2 SASEGT. The CDR3 nucleotides are TGTGCCAGCAGTGAACTAAGAGTAAATCAGCCCCAGCATTTT. Translated, it gives CASSELRVNQPQHF.

This clone was seen more than once but under ten times. The CDR3 region is CASSRTGTSGGVEQYF. The CDR3 DNA follows: TGTGCCAGCAGCCGAACCGGGACTAGCGGGGGGGTCGAGCAGTACTTC. The chain combines TRBV7-6 with TRBJ2-7; 16 bases map to TRBD2. The CDR3 extends over 16 amino acids. Germline assignment: CDR1 SGHVS and CDR2 FNYEAQ. With V trimmed by 5 bases and J by 6 bases, 7 bases remained unmatched.

This clone was found a few times. At one end, the junction sequence differs from germline, possibly due to a read error. This chain links TRBV7-9 with TRBJ1-3, with D possibly matching TRBD1 (5 bases). Germline V gene data show CDR1 as SEHNR and CDR2 as FQNEAQ (reference sequence). The CDR3 sequence is 17 residues long. The CDR3 here is CSSSLAGGRSSGNTIYF. DNA for the CDR3: TGTTCCAGCAGCTTAGCGGGGGGGAGAAGCTCTGGAAACACCATATATTTT.

This clone has more than one count but fewer than ten. The chain carries TRBV29-1 and TRBJ1-1; 7 nucleotides agree with TRBD1. The V and J ends lost 4 bases and 4 bases, in that order; junction bases with no gene match: 3. The CDR3 loop spans 12 amino acids. Germline V gene lookup returns CDR1 SQVTM and CDR2 ANQGSEA. This CDR3 is CSVARGVTEAFF. In DNA, the CDR3 is TGCAGCGTTGCCAGGGGGGTCACTGAAGCTTTCTTT.

The chain uses TRBV19 and TRBJ2-6; D perhaps matches TRBD1 (6 bases). The germline V gene has CDR1 LNHDA and CDR2 SQIVND (reference sequence). The CDR3 spans 17 residues. The V end lost 2 bases, the J end lost 0 bases, and 11 bases lay between the germline ends. The CDR3 coding sequence is TGTGCCAGTAGTATAAGGACAGTTCTCTCTGGGGCCAACGTCCTGACTTTC. Translation gives CASSIRTVLSGANVLTF.

The J gene is TRBJ1-2, the V gene TRBV9, with a tentative D call TRBD1 (5 bases). CDR1 SGDLS and CDR2 YYNGEE come from the germline V gene. V lost 7 bases, J lost 7 bases, and 23 bases lay in between. The CDR3 is 15 residues long. The DNA of the CDR3 is TGTGCCAGCCGACGAGAATCCCAGGGATATGGTGGCTACACCTTC. Amino acid sequence: CASRRESQGYGGYTF.

The chain has TRBV6-6 and TRBJ1-4; no clear D gene. V lost 8 bases and J 5 bases, leaving 15 bases between the germline ends. The CDR3 is 14 residues long. In germline, CDR1 is MNHNY, CDR2 SVGAGI (reference sequence). CDR3 in amino acids: CASGLRIGNEKLFF. CDR3 sequence (DNA): TGTGCCAGCGGCCTTAGGATCGGGAATGAAAAACTGTTTTTT.